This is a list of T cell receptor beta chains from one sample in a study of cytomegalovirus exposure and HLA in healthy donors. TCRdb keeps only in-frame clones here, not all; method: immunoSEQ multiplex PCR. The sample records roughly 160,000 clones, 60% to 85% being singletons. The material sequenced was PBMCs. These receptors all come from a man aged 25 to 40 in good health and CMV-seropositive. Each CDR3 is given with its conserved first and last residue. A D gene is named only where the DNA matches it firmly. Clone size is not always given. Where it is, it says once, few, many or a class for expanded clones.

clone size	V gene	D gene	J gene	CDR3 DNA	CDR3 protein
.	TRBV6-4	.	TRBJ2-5	TGTGCCAGCAGTGACTCGACTCAGCGGGTTTGGAAGACCCAGTACTTC	CASSDSTQRVWKTQYF
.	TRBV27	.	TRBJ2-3	TGTGCCAGCAGTTTAAAGGGAGTAGCCGATACGCAGTATTTT	CASSLKGVADTQYF
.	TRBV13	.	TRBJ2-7	TGTGCCAGCAAAACCACGGGGGAGCAGTACTTC	CASKTTGEQYF
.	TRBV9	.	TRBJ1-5	TGTGCCAGCAGCGTAGGGAGTAGCAATCAGCCCCAGCATTTT	CASSVGSSNQPQHF
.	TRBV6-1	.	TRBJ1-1	TGTGCCAGCATGAGGGAGGTTGAAGCTTTCTTT	CASMREVEAFF
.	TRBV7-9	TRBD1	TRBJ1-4	TGTGCCAGCAGCCCGGACAGGGGCTCTGAAAAACTGTTTTTT	CASSPDRGSEKLFF
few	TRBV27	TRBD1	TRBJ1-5	TGTGCCAGCAGTGACAGGGGCGAGCAGCCCCAGCATTTT	CASSDRGEQPQHF
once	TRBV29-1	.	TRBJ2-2	TGCAGCGTGTTGGTCGGGAACACCGGGGAGCTGTTTTTT	CSVLVGNTGELFF
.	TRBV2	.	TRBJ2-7	TGTGCCAGCAAGATGACAGGCACCTACGAGCAGTACTTC	CASKMTGTYEQYF
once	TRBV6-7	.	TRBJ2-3	TGTGCCAGCAGTTACTGGCGGGGACCCACAGATACGCAGTATTTT	CASSYWRGPTDTQYF
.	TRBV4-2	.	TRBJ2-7	TGTGCCAGCAGCCAACGTAGCGGATTACAATGGGAGCAGTACTTC	CASSQRSGLQWEQYF
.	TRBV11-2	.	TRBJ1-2	TGTGCCAGCAGCTTAATGCAGTCTAACTATGGCTACACCTTC	CASSLMQSNYGYTF
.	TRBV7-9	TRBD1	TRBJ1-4	TGTGCCAGCAGCGCCGGGACAGTTCTAGAAAAACTGTTTTTT	CASSAGTVLEKLFF
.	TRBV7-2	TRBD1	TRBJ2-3	TGTGCCAGCAGAGGACAGGTCGGCACAGATACGCAGTATTTT	CASRGQVGTDTQYF
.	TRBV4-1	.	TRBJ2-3	TGCGCCAGCAGCCCTCAGAGGACAGATACGCAGTATTTT	CASSPQRTDTQYF
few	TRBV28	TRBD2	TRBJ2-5	TGTGCCAGCAGTTATGTGGGAGGACTAGCGGGGGAAGAGACCCAGTACTTC	CASSYVGGLAGEETQYF
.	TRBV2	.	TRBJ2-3	TGTGCCAGCATGGTTGTAGCCCCCGCAGATACGCAGTATTTT	CASMVVAPADTQYF
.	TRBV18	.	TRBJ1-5	TGTGCCAGCTCACCACAGGGGAGCAATCAGCCCCAGCATTTT	CASSPQGSNQPQHF
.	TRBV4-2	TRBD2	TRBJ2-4	TGTGCCAGCAGCCATAGTAGCGGGGGACTGCTAGCCAAAAACATTCAGTACTTC	CASSHSSGGLLAKNIQYF
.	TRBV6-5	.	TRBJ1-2	TGTGCCAGCAGTCCCGGGGTGAGGGGCTACACCTTC	CASSPGVRGYTF
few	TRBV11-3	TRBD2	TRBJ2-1	TGTGCCAGCAGCTTAGGCGGGGGGGCATCAAATGAGCAGTTCTTC	CASSLGGGASNEQFF
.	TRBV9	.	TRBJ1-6	TGTGCCAGCAGCACCAGGGAAAATTCACCCCTCCACTTT	CASSTRENSPLHF
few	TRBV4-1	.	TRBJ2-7	TGCGCCAGCAGCCAAGTCAGGGGATACGAGCAGTACTTC	CASSQVRGYEQYF
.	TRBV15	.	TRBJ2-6	TGTGCCACCAGCAGAGAGAGAGCCTCTGGGGCCAACGTCCTGACTTTC	CATSRERASGANVLTF
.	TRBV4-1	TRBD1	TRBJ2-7	TGCGCCAGCAGCCCTGGGACAGGGGGCCTCTACGAGCAGTACTTC	CASSPGTGGLYEQYF
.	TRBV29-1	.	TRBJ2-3	TGCAGCGTTGAAGAAGGGTGGGCGGGGGCCAACACAGATACGCAGTATTTT	CSVEEGWAGANTDTQYF
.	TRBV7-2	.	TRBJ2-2	TGTGCCAGCAGCTTATTTTTCAGCACCGGGGAGCTGTTTTTT	CASSLFFSTGELFF
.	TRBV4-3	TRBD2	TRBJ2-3	TGCGCCAGCAGCCAAGGAGCGGGGGGGAGAACAGATACGCAGTATTTT	CASSQGAGGRTDTQYF
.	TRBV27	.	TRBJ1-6	TGTGCCAGCAGTCCGAGACAGAGCTCCTATAATTCACCCCTCCACTTT	CASSPRQSSYNSPLHF
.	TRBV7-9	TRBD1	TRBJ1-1	TGTGCCGCCGGGACAGGGGGCTCTAACACTGAAGCTTTCTTT	CAAGTGGSNTEAFF
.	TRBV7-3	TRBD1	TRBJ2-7	TGTGCCAGCGGACTCGGACAGGGGGCTTCCTACGAGCAGTACTTC	CASGLGQGASYEQYF
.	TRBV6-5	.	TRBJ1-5	TGTGCCAGGGGGGGGACTAGCAATCAGCCCCAGCATTTT	CARGGTSNQPQHF
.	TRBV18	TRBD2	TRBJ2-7	TGTGCCAGCTCACCACCGGCAGCGGGGCGATTCTCCTACGAGCAGTACTTC	CASSPPAAGRFSYEQYF
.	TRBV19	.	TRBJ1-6	TGTGCCAGTAGTAATAGGGGTGCGGATTCACCCCTCCACTTT	CASSNRGADSPLHF
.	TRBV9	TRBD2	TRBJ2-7	TGTGCCAGCAGCGTAGCGGGACTAGCGGGGGCCGAGCAGTACTTC	CASSVAGLAGAEQYF
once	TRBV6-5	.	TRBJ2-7	TGTGCCGTTGGCGCGGACTCCTACGAGCAGTACTTC	CAVGADSYEQYF
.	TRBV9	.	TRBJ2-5	TGTGCCAGCAGCGTAGGTGGGGGAGGCCAAGAGACCCAGTACTTC	CASSVGGGGQETQYF
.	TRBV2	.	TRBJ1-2	TGTGCCAGCAGTGAAAAACGGCTGGGGCTCGGCTACACCTTC	CASSEKRLGLGYTF
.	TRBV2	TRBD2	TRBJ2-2	TGTGCCAGCAGAGACTGGACTAGCGAGAACACCGGGGAGCTGTTTTTT	CASRDWTSENTGELFF
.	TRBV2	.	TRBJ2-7	TGTGCCAGCAGTGAAAACAGTTACGAGCAGTACTTC	CASSENSYEQYF
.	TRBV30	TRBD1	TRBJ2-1	TGTGCCTGGAGTGTGTCGGCAGGGGGCAATGAGCAGTTCTTC	CAWSVSAGGNEQFF
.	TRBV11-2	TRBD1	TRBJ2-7	TGTGCCAGCAGCCCTTTGACAGGGGCCGGCGAGCAGTACTTC	CASSPLTGAGEQYF
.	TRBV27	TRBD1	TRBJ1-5	TGTGCCACTTCGACAGGGGGCAATCAGCCCCAGCATTTT	CATSTGGNQPQHF
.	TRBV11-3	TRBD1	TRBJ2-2	TGTGCCAGCAGCTTAACGGCCCTGGGGACAGGGAAAAACACCGGGGAGCTGTTTTTT	CASSLTALGTGKNTGELFF
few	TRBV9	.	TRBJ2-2	TGTGCCAGCAGCGCAGGGAACACCGGGGAGCTGTTTTTT	CASSAGNTGELFF
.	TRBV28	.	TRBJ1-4	TGTGCCAGCCGGTCATCCGGAACAGGGATCAGAGAACTGTTTTTT	CASRSSGTGIRELFF
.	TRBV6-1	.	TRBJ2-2	TGTGCCAGCAGTGAAGCCTCGGGGTTCACCGGGGAGCTGTTTTTT	CASSEASGFTGELFF